Described below is a single T cell receptor beta chain sequence and its context. These data come from a study of blood T cell repertoires in COVID-19. Profiling relied on immunoSEQ multiplex PCR, and the TCRdb table lists in-frame clones only, not all of them. The table includes about 330,000 clones, approximately 88% detected once. The J segment lost 7 bases and the V segment lost 3 bases, leaving 11 bases of the junction unmatched. The CDR3 is made up of 17 amino acids. Germline CDR1 reads MNHEY; CDR2 reads SMNVEV (reference sequence). Sequencing was performed on peripheral blood. This receptor was obtained from a man aged 25-45 years with COVID-19, enrolled during active disease. The chain joins TRBV27 to TRBJ2-2, with 10 bases matching TRBD2. The DNA of the CDR3 is TGTGCCAGCAGTTTTTCTAGCGGGAGTCTGTTTATCGGGGAGCTGTTTTTT. It encodes CASSFSSGSLFIGELFF.